Below, 9 T cell receptor beta chains from the same sample are listed, as sequenced in a study of T cell responses to AZD1222 COVID-19 vaccine. TCRdb's table, derived via immunoSEQ multiplex PCR, lists solely in-frame clones and lacks some. The table includes around 95,000 clones, 80% to 90% detected once. The sequencing here drew on peripheral blood, taken on day 0 of MenACWY control vaccination. Receptors were obtained from an adult in good health.

This sequence joins TRBV20-1 and TRBJ1-5; the D gene is possibly TRBD1 (5 bases). The CDR3 sequence is 16 residues long. Trimming shortened V by 3 bases and J by 1 base, and 16 bases separated the two germline ends. Germline values: CDR1 DFQATT, CDR2 SNEGSKA (reference sequence). CDR3 nucleotides: TGCAGTGCTAGTTCCCTATTCGAGGGGAGCAATCAGCCCCAGCATTTT. Amino acid sequence: CSASSLFEGSNQPQHF.

The chain employs TRBV24-1 and TRBJ2-1, with TRBD2 identical over 11 bases. The CDR3 is 16 residues long. Trimming cost V 0 bases and J 9 bases; bases outside gene matches: 6. Germline V gene sequence: CDR1 KGHDR, CDR2 SFDVKD. The CDR3 DNA is TGTGCCACCAGTGATTTGGGGACTAGCGGTTCCCGTGAGCAGTTCTTC. It specifies CATSDLGTSGSREQFF.

Only one count was recorded for this clone. This sequence joins TRBV6-5 and TRBJ1-5; the D gene is possibly TRBD1 (5 bases). The CDR3 length is 13 residues. V lost 8 bases to trimming and J lost 4 bases, with 12 bases between them. From germline, CDR1 is MNHEY and CDR2 SVGAGI. CDR3 nucleotides: TGTGCCAGCCTCCCAGGGCCTAATCAGCCCCAGCATTTT. Its protein product is CASLPGPNQPQHF.

This rearrangement joins TRBV6-1 to TRBJ1-1, with D uncertain. The germline gives CDR1 MNHNS, CDR2 SASEGT. The CDR3 contains 13 residues. The germline V and J ends were trimmed by 1 base and 4 bases, with 7 bases remaining between them. This CDR3 is CASSEGWGTEAFF. The CDR3 DNA sequence: TGTGCCAGCAGTGAAGGCTGGGGCACTGAAGCTTTCTTT.

The chain couples TRBV27 to TRBJ1-1, with D possibly being TRBD1 (5 bases). This CDR3 spans 16 amino acids. The V end was cut by 5 bases, the J end by 0 bases, with 16 bases between. Germline assignment: CDR1 MNHEY and CDR2 SMNVEV (reference sequence). The CDR3 nucleotides are TGTGCCAGCAGTCAAACAGGACTCCCGATGAACACTGAAGCTTTCTTT. It is translated as CASSQTGLPMNTEAFF.

The chain has TRBV24-1 and TRBJ2-5; 8 bases fit TRBD1. CDR3 length: 17 residues. Trimming took 2 bases from V and 0 from J; bases not matched to a gene: 7. Germline-derived CDR1 and CDR2 are KGHDR and SFDVKD. For the CDR3, the DNA is TGTGCCACCAGTGATTCTCGAACAGGGGGGTACCAAGAGACCCAGTACTTC. It is translated as CATSDSRTGGYQETQYF.

The chain couples TRBV29-1 to TRBJ2-1, with D possibly matching TRBD2 (7 bases). The CDR3 has 13 amino acids. The V gene lost 7 bases and the J gene lost 4 bases, with 14 bases spanning the gap. Per germline, CDR1 SQVTM and CDR2 ANQGSEA. In nucleotides, the CDR3 is TGCAGCGGTGGGGCGGGGGCTTACAATGAGCAGTTCTTC. It specifies CSGGAGAYNEQFF.

The chain carries TRBV5-1 and TRBJ2-3; D is unresolved. Between the trimmed V and J ends, which lost 1 base and 2 bases, there was a span of 11 bases. The CDR3 runs to 15 residues. Per germline, CDR1 SGHRS and CDR2 YFSETQ. CDR3 coding DNA: TGCGCCAGCAGCTTGATCATGCACCACACAGATACGCAGTATTTT. The encoded protein is CASSLIMHHTDTQYF.

This clone showed up just once. J is TRBJ1-3 and V is TRBV4-3; D is undetermined. Per germline, CDR1 LGHNA and CDR2 YSLEER. V was pared by 0 bases and J by 4 bases, with 7 bases between. The CDR3 is 14 residues long. CDR3 in amino acids: CASSQDGGGNTIYF. CDR3 bases: TGCGCCAGCAGCCAAGACGGTGGCGGAAACACCATATATTTT.